This TCR beta chain was identified during a study of CD8 T cells in Susac syndrome. CDR3 length: 13 amino acids. Trimming left V 4 bases short and J 1 base short, with 9 bases between. The germline V gene has CDR1 SQVTM and CDR2 ANQGSEA. CD8+ and CD4+ T cells were negatively isolated; TEMRA cells were FACS-enriched. Reverse transcription of 0.5 to 1 ug RNA was performed with random hexamers. The immunoSEQ assay covered 54 Vbeta and 13 Jbeta segments for CDR3. TCRdb reanalysed the immunoSEQ multiplex PCR reads using MiXCR and keeps one entry per CDR3 protein. The table includes some 170,000 distinct CDR3 sequences, roughly 94% detected once.

Sequenced sample: CD4+ T cells from PBMCs. The chain is built from TRBV29-1 and TRBJ2-3, with D perhaps TRBD2 (6 bases). The receptor's source is a human donor with multiple sclerosis. CDR3 in amino acids: CSVVSGGTDTQYF. CDR3 nucleotide sequence: TGCAGCGTTGTTAGCGGAGGCACAGATACGCAGTATTTT.